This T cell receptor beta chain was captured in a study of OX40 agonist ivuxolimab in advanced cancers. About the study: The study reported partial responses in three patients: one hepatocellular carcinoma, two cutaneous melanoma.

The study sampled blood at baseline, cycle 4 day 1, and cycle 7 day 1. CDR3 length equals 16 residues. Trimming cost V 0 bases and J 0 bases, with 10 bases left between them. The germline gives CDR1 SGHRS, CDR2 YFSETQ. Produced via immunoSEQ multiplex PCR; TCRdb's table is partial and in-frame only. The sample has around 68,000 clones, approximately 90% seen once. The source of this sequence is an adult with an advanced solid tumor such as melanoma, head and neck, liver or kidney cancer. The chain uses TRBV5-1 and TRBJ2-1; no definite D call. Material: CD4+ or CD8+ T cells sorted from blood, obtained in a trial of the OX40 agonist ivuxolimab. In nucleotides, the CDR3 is TGCGCCAGCAGCTTGGAGGCCTTAAGCTCCTACAATGAGCAGTTCTTC. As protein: CASSLEALSSYNEQFF.